These 19 T cell receptor beta chains were all obtained from the same sample, sequenced in a study of fetal regulatory T cell absence and autoimmunity. Here immunoSEQ multiplex PCR was the method, and the copy in TCRdb shows in-frame clones only, minus some. The top ten clones hold roughly 2% of a sample with around 100,000 clones, about 78% of them seen once. Input material: pancreas tissue. The source of these receptors is a male donor with IPEX syndrome.

The rearrangement links TRBV6-4 to TRBJ2-3, with no clear D. The CDR3 is made up of 16 amino acids. V shed 2 bases and J shed 0 bases, with 12 bases lying between them. CDR1 is MRHNA, CDR2 SNTAGT, per germline. The CDR3 protein is CASSDDARSSTDTQYF. The CDR3 coding sequence is TGTGCCAGCAGTGACGATGCTAGATCTAGCACAGATACGCAGTATTTT.

This clone was found once. This chain links TRBV7-6 with TRBJ2-7; no reliable D call. The CDR3 is 16 residues long. Germline V gene lookup returns CDR1 SGHVS and CDR2 FNYEAQ. Trimming shortened V by 2 bases and J by 4 bases, and 18 bases separated the two germline ends. DNA for the CDR3: TGTGCCAGCAGCTTAAGAAGCCATCAGAAACTGTACGAGCAGTACTTC. As protein: CASSLRSHQKLYEQYF.

This sequence joins TRBV4-3 and TRBJ2-3; D gene unclear. Trimming took off 0 bases at V and 2 bases at J, with 6 bases between the two ends. CDR3 length equals 14 residues. CDR1 is LGHNA, CDR2 YSLEER, per germline. CDR3 amino acids: CASSQESFTDTQYF. CDR3 DNA sequence: TGCGCCAGCAGCCAAGAGAGCTTCACAGATACGCAGTATTTT.

The chain uses TRBV6-1 and TRBJ1-6; TRBD1 might be the D (5 bases). The CDR3 sequence is 14 residues long. With 7 bases removed from V and 2 bases from J, the gap between germline ends came to 9 bases. The germline gives CDR1 MNHNS, CDR2 SASEGT. CDR3 amino acids: CASNRGPYNSPLHF. The CDR3 DNA reads as TGTGCCAGCAACCGGGGACCCTATAATTCACCCCTCCACTTT.

This clone was detected only a few times. The genes are TRBV5-1 and TRBJ1-1, with D unclear. The germline gives CDR1 SGHRS, CDR2 YFSETQ. Trimming pared 1 base from V and 4 bases from J, leaving 8 bases between. The CDR3 loop spans 13 amino acids. As DNA, the CDR3 is TGCGCCAGCAGCTTGTCCAGGAGCACTGAAGCTTTCTTT. Protein product: CASSLSRSTEAFF.

This clone occurred once. The chain recombines TRBV5-1 with TRBJ2-5; D might be TRBD1 (6 bases). The germline gives CDR1 SGHRS, CDR2 YFSETQ. This CDR3 region has 15 residues. V was clipped by 4 bases and J by 1 base, with 14 bases between them. The CDR3 DNA reads as TGCGCCAGCAGCCAGGACAGCGGCACCCAAGAGACCCAGTACTTC. Translation: CASSQDSGTQETQYF.

This clone was seen a few times. V gene TRBV12-2 combines with J gene TRBJ2-7; the D call of TRBD1 is as the table states it, not checked on the DNA. TRBV12-2 is given as a pseudogene. This CDR3 comprises 15 residues. CDR3 loop: CASRLETGHLYEQYF. DNA for the CDR3: TGTGCAAGTCGCTTGGAGACGGGACACCTCTACGAGCAGTACTTC.

V gene TRBV4-1 combines with J gene TRBJ2-7; D uncertain. The germline gives CDR1 MGHRA, CDR2 YSYEKL. The CDR3 covers 13 residues. V was clipped by 3 bases and J by 0 bases, with 6 bases between them. CDR3 protein: CASSHGSSYEQYF. For the CDR3, the DNA is TGCGCCAGCAGCCACGGCAGCTCCTACGAGCAGTACTTC.

This clone was seen a few times. The chain combines TRBV4-2 with TRBJ1-5; a weak D match, TRBD1 (6 bases). CDR1 and CDR2 (germline): LGHNA, YNFKEQ. The V gene lost 3 bases and the J gene lost 2 bases, with 17 bases spanning the gap. The CDR3 spans 17 residues. This CDR3 is CASSQVRGGEGNQPQHF. CDR3 in DNA: TGTGCCAGCAGCCAGGTTCGGGGGGGCGAAGGCAATCAGCCCCAGCATTTT.

This chain joins TRBV6-5 and TRBJ2-2; the D gene is possibly TRBD1 (6 bases). Trimming took off 4 bases at V and 6 bases at J, with 12 bases between the two ends. The CDR3 covers 14 residues. In germline, CDR1 is MNHEY, CDR2 SVGAGI. The CDR3 DNA sequence: TGTGCCAGCAGTTCGGGACAAAGCTCCGGGGAGCTGTTTTTT. It codes for CASSSGQSSGELFF.

V usage is TRBV2 and J usage is TRBJ2-5, with TRBD2 as a possible D gene (5 bases). Germline loops: CDR1 SNHLY, CDR2 FYNNEI. This CDR3 is built from 12 residues. Deletions cut 6 bases from V and 4 bases from J, with 9 bases between. The CDR3 nucleotides are TGTGCCAGCAGCCGAGGAGGAGAGACCCAGTACTTC. The encoded protein is CASSRGGETQYF.

The chain employs TRBV4-1 and TRBJ1-1; no clear D. V dropped 3 bases and J dropped 0 bases, with 11 bases sitting between them. CDR1 is MGHRA, CDR2 YSYEKL, per germline. The CDR3 totals 15 residues. CDR3 loop: CASSHDPGLNTEAFF. In DNA, the CDR3 is TGCGCCAGCAGCCACGACCCCGGACTGAACACTGAAGCTTTCTTT.

This clone was observed a few times. This rearrangement joins TRBV5-4 to TRBJ2-3; D uncertain. CDR1 is SGHNT and CDR2 is YYREEE in the germline V gene (reference sequence). V lost 1 base, J lost 5 bases, and 8 bases lay in between. The CDR3 is 13 residues long. DNA of the CDR3: TGTGCCAGCAGCTTGTTGAACCGAGATACGCAGTATTTT. Amino acid sequence: CASSLLNRDTQYF.

This clone came up a few times. The chain couples TRBV5-5 to TRBJ2-3; D is unresolved. The CDR3 is 15 amino acids. Trimming removed 5 bases from V and 0 bases from J, with 13 bases in between. From germline, CDR1 is SGHKS and CDR2 YYEKEE (reference sequence). CDR3 in amino acids: CASSSRTWSTDTQYF. Here the CDR3 DNA reads TGTGCCAGCAGTTCGAGGACGTGGAGCACAGATACGCAGTATTTT.

The chain employs TRBV14 and TRBJ1-2; D gene uncertain. Per the germline V gene, CDR1 is SGHDN and CDR2 is FVKESK. V gave up 0 bases and J gave up 2 bases, with 1 base separating them. CDR3 size: 12 residues. The chain's CDR3 is CASSQDNYGYTF. In DNA form, the CDR3 reads TGTGCCAGCAGCCAAGACAACTATGGCTACACCTTC.

This clone was picked up a small number of times. The chain employs TRBV2 and TRBJ1-1; perhaps TRBD1 as D (5 bases). Trimming stripped 2 bases from V and 10 bases from J, with 14 bases between. Germline CDR1 reads SNHLY; CDR2 reads FYNNEI. CDR3 size: 13 residues. CDR3 nucleotides: TGTGCCAGCAGTGAATGGTCGGGGGTGGGAGCTTTCTTT. Its protein is CASSEWSGVGAFF.

The chain combines TRBV11-2 with TRBJ2-7; D is unclear. This CDR3 is 13 amino acids long. Germline CDR1 reads SGHAT; CDR2 reads FQNNGV. With 2 bases removed from V and 4 bases from J, the gap between germline ends came to 9 bases. This chain's CDR3 is CASSLLVLYEQYF. The CDR3 DNA reads as TGTGCCAGCAGCTTACTAGTCTTGTACGAGCAGTACTTC.

The V gene is TRBV19, the J gene TRBJ1-4; the match to TRBD1 covers 10 bases. This CDR3 has 18 amino acids. V was pared by 6 bases and J by 6 bases, with 16 bases of the junction left unmatched. Germline-derived CDR1 and CDR2 are LNHDA and SQIVND (reference sequence). DNA for the CDR3: TGTGCCAGTAGCCCGCTCCGGGGACAGGGGAGGGAGGATGAAAAACTGTTTTTT. It encodes CASSPLRGQGREDEKLFF. Full variable domain (missing parts from reference TRBV19 and TRBJ1-4): DGGITQSPKYLFRKEGQNVTLSCEQNLNHDAMYWYRQDPGQGLRLIYYSQIVNDFQKGDIAEGYSVSREKKESFPLTVTSAQKNPTAFYLCASSPLRGQGREDEKLFFGSGTQLSVL.

This chain links TRBV5-1 with TRBJ1-1; D is undetermined. Germline CDR1 is SGHRS and CDR2 is YFSETQ. There are 12 residues in the CDR3. The ends were cut back, 6 bases at V and 6 bases at J, with 12 bases in the middle. The CDR3 sequence is CASISGRAEAFF. In nucleotides, the CDR3 is TGCGCCAGCATTTCCGGACGCGCTGAAGCTTTCTTT.